The present entry profiles one TCR beta chain with its context. No cognate antigen has been identified for it. Base qualities are not recorded, but no much larger clone differs from it by a single base. This sample is part of a study of blood T cell repertoires in COVID-19 (dated by TCRdb to the early 2020s). Some background on the complete study: The collaborator samples originated in the United States, Italy and Spain and spanned the acute and convalescent phases of COVID-19. The repertoires were made available in a free public database intended to serve as a resource for research on the immune response to SARS-CoV-2. Where available, HLA class I and class II types were taken from metadata supplied by the sample provider and were not determined by assay-based typing. Sample metadata almost always included a de-identified subject ID, COVID-19 status, age in years and sex. Samples came from the ongoing ImmuneRACE study (first 160 participants) plus 1,254 subjects from 6 global collaborators. The prospective study material was composed of cDNA or gDNA derived from T cells, B-cell-depleted T cells, or PBMCs. Subjects who had been exposed to COVID-19, were actively infected with it, or had recovered from it provided the deeply sampled blood TCRbeta repertoires that made up the dataset.

Participants in the prospective study were enrolled through a virtual design, were aged 18 to 89 years, and lived in 20 to 30 United States geographic areas. In the prospective study, cohorts were assigned on the basis of participant-reported clinical history obtained from a screening survey and a study questionnaire. Recovered participants in ImmuneRACE Cohort 3 were defined as having two consecutive negative NP/OP PCR tests, clearance from a healthcare professional, or resolution of symptoms. Mobile phlebotomists in the prospective study collected whole blood, serum and a nasopharyngeal or oropharyngeal swab from every participant. Prospective study participants could optionally give additional blood draws and questionnaires over a roughly 2-month period. Before DNA extraction, blood samples from the prospective study were shipped at room temperature or frozen. TCRbeta CDR3 regions were amplified from genomic DNA using the immunoSEQ Assay, a bias-controlled multiplex PCR. The study's own analysis went as follows. Nucleated cell counts per sample were estimated from amplification of reference gene primers within the assay. To quantify the absolute abundance of each unique TCRbeta CDR3 rearrangement, sequence reads were collapsed and filtered. For each sample, productive Simpson clonality was calculated as the square root of Simpson's diversity index across productive rearrangements. Here the immuneACCESS table is served through TCRdb, limited to in-frame sequences with V and J called. Missing clones are a known gap in these copies; in checked studies unresolved V genes cover under half, and the rest lacks a known reason. D and trimming were read from the DNA, whereas the V and J calls and clone size are those reported in that table. Within this sample are some 490,000 clones, with about 88% of them counted one time only. The ten largest account for approximately 8% of the sample.

Sequences SGHTA (CDR1) and FQGNSA (CDR2) are obtained from the germline V gene. From its cysteine to its phenylalanine, the CDR3 spans 16 amino acids. Only CDR3 DNA is held: 48 bases, read in frame from base 1. V and J are trimmed by 4 bases and 5 bases, and the gene matches miss 7 bases of the junction. Overall results and qualifications from the work: The amount of clinical and demographic metadata varied by source and participant and was provided uncurated.

This receptor was identified in an older woman who had recovered from COVID-19. Sequencing was done on a sample of PBMCs or T cells enriched from blood (not recorded which). In this chain, TRBV7-2 is recombined with TRBJ2-5, and TRBD2 aligns with 13 junction nucleotides. The DNA sequence reads TGTGCCAGCAGCTCCGGACTAGCGGGGGCCCCTGAGACCCAGTACTTC. It translates to CASSSGLAGAPETQYF.